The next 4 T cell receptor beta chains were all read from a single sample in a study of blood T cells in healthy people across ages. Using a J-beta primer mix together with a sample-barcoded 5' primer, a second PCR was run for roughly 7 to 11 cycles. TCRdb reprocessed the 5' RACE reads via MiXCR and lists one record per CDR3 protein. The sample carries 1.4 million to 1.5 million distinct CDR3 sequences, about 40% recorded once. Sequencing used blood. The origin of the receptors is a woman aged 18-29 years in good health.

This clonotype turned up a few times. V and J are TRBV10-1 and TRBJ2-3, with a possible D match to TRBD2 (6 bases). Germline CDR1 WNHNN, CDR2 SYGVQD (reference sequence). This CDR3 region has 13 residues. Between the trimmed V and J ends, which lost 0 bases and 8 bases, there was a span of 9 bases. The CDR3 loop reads CASSESLEGTQYF. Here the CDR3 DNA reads TGCGCCAGCAGTGAGTCGTTGGAGGGTACGCAGTATTTT.

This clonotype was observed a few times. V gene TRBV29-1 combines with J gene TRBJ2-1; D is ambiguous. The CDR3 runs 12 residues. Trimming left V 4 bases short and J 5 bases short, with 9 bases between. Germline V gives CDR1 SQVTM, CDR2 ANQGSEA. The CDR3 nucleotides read TGCAGCGTTGGATGGAGTAACAATGAGCAGTTCTTC. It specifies CSVGWSNNEQFF.

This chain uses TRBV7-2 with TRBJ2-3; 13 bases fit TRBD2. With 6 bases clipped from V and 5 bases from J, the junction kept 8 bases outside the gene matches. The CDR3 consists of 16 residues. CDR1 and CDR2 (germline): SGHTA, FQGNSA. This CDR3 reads CASRHTSGRAVDTQYF. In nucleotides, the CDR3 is TGTGCCAGCAGACATACTAGCGGGAGGGCCGTAGATACGCAGTATTTT.

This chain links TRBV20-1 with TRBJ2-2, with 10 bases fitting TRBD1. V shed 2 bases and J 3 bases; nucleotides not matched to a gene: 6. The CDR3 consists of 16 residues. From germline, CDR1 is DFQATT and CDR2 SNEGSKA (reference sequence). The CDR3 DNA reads TGCAGTGCTAGACCTCCGGACAGGGGGGACACCGGGGAGCTGTTTTTT. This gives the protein CSARPPDRGDTGELFF.